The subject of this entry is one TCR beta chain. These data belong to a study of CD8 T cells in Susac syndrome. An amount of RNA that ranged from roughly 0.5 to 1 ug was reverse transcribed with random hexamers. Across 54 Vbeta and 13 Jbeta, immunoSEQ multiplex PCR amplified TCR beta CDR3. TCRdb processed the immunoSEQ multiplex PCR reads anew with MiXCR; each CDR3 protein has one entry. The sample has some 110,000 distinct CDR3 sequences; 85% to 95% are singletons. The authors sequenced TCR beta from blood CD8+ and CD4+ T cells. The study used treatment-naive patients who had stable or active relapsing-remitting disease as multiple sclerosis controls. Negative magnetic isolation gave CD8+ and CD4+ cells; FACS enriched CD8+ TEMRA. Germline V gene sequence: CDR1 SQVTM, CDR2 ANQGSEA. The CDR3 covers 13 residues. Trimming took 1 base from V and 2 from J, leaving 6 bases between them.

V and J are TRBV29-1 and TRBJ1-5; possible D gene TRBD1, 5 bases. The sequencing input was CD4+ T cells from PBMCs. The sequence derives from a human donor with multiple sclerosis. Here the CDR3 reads CSVEGDGNQPQHF. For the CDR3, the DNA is TGCAGCGTTGAAGGGGACGGCAATCAGCCCCAGCATTTT.